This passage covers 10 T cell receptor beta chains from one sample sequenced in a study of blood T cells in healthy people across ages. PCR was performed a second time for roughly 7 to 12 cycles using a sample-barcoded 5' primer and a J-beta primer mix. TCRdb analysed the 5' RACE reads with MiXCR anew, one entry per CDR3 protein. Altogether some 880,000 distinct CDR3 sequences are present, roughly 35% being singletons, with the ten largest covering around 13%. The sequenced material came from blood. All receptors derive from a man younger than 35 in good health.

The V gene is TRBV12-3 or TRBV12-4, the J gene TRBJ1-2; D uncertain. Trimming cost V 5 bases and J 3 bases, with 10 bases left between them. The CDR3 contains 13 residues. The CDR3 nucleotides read TGTGCCAGCAGTCCAGGTCCCGACTATGGCTACACCTTC. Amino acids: CASSPGPDYGYTF.

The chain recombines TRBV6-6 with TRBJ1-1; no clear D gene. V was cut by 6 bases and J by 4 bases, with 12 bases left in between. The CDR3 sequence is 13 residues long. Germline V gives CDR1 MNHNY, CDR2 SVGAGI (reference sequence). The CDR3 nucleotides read TGTGCCAGCAGCCTACAGTGGGGCACTGAAGCTTTCTTT. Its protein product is CASSLQWGTEAFF.

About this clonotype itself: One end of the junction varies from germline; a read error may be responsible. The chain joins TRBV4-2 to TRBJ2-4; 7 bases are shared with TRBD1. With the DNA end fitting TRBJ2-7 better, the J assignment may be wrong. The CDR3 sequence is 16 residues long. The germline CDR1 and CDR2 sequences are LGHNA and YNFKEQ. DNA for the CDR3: TGTGCCGGCAGCCAAGCCAGAGGGGACAGCTCCTACGAGCAGTACTTC. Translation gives CAGSQARGDSSYEQYF.

The CDR3 nucleotides read TGTGCCAGCAGGCTTTCAAGTCCCTCGGATGGCTACACCTTC. Translating gives CASRLSSPSDGYTF. The chain is built from TRBV28 and TRBJ1-2; unclear D gene. Trimming pared 6 bases from V and 6 bases from J, leaving 17 bases between. There are 14 residues in the CDR3. The germline V gene has CDR1 MDHEN and CDR2 SYDVKM.

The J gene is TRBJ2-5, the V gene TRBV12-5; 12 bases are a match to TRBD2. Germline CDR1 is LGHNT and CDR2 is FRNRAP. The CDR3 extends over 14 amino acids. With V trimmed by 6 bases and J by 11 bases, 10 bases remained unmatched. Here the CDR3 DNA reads TGTGCTAGTGGGACTAGCGGGGGACCTAATGAGCAGTACTTC. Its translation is CASGTSGGPNEQYF.

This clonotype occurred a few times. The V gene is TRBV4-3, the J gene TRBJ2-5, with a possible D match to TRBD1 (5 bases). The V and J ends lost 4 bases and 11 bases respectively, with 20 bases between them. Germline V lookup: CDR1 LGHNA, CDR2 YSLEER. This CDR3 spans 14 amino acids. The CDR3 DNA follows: TGCGCCAGCAGCCGAGAAGGGGTATACAATGAGCAGTACTTC. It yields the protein CASSREGVYNEQYF.

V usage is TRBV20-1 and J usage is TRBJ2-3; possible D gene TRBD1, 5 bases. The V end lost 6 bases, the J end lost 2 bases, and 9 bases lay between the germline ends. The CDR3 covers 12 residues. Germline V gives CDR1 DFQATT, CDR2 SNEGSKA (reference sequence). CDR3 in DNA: TGCAGTGCCCAGGACAACACAGATACGCAGTATTTT. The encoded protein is CSAQDNTDTQYF.

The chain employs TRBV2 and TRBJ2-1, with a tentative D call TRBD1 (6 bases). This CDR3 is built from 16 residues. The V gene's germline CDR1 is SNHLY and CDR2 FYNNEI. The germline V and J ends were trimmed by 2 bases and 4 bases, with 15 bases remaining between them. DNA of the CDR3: TGTGCCAGCAGTGAAAGGCTAGCCGGGACATACAATGAGCAGTTCTTC. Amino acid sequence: CASSERLAGTYNEQFF.

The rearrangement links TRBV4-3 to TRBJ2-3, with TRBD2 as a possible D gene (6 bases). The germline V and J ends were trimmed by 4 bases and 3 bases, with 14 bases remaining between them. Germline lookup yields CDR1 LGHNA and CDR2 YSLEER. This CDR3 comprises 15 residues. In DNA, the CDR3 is TGCGCCAGCAGCCGATCAACTCGGGGGACAGATACGCAGTATTTT. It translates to CASSRSTRGTDTQYF.

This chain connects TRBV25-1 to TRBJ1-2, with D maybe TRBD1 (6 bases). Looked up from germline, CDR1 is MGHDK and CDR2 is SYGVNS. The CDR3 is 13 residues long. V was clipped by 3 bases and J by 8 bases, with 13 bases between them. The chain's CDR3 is CASSESGGRGYTF. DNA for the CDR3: TGTGCCAGCAGTGAGAGCGGGGGGCGCGGCTACACCTTC.